These 4 T cell receptor beta chains came from one sample sequenced in a study of blood T cell repertoires in COVID-19. Produced via immunoSEQ multiplex PCR; TCRdb's table is partial and in-frame only. The repertoire includes approximately 240,000 clones, roughly 84% of them detected once, and around 2% sits in the top ten. Sequencing used peripheral blood. All receptors come from a woman between 35 and 50 years old who had recovered from COVID-19.

This chain joins TRBV7-2 and TRBJ2-2, with 11 bases aligning to TRBD2. The CDR3 length is 18 residues. V shed 1 base and J 0 bases; nucleotides not matched to a gene: 4. The germline CDR1 and CDR2 sequences are SGHTA and FQGNSA. CDR3 sequence reads: CASSLGASGGTNTGELFF. In nucleotides, the CDR3 is TGTGCCAGCAGCTTAGGGGCTAGCGGGGGGACGAACACCGGGGAGCTGTTTTTT.

The rearrangement joins TRBV3-1 (or the pseudogene TRBV3-2) to TRBJ2-3, with 8 bases that match TRBD2. The CDR3 runs to 16 residues. Trimming cost V 2 bases and J 6 bases; bases outside gene matches: 10. Per the germline V gene, CDR1 is LGHDT and CDR2 is YNNKEL (reference sequence). The CDR3 DNA reads as TGTGCCAGCAGCCAACGGGGGGGATCCAGAGTCGATACGCAGTATTTT. Encoded protein: CASSQRGGSRVDTQYF.

V and J are TRBV5-1 and TRBJ1-6, with TRBD1 matching over 10 bases. Germline V lookup: CDR1 SGHRS, CDR2 YFSETQ. The length of the CDR3 is 15 residues. The junction had 3 bases not matched to a gene; V was cut back by 3 bases and J by 6 bases. CDR3 bases: TGCGCCAGCAGCTGGGGGACAGGGGTTAATTCACCCCTCCACTTT. This codes for CASSWGTGVNSPLHF.

The genes are TRBV20-1 and TRBJ2-1, with no clear D. The germline V gene encodes CDR1 DFQATT and CDR2 SNEGSKA (reference sequence). Trimming took off 3 bases at V and 6 bases at J, with 15 bases between the two ends. The CDR3 has 14 amino acids. Written as DNA, the CDR3 is TGCAGTGCTAGTTCGTGGCTAACTATCAATGAGCAGTTCTTC. It translates to CSASSWLTINEQFF.